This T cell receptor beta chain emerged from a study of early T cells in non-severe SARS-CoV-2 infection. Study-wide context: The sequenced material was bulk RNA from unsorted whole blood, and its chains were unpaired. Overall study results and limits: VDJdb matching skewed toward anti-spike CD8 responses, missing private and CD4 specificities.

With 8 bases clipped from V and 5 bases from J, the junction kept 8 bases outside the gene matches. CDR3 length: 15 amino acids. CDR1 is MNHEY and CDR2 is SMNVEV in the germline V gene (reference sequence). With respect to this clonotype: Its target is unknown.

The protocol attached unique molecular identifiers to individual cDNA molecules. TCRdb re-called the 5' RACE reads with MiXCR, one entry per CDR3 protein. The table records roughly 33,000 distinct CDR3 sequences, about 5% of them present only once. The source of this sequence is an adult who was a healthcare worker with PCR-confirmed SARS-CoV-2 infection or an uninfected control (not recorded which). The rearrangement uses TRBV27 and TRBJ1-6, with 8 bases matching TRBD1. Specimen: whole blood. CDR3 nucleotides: TGTGCCAGCGGCCCCTTGACAGGGGATAATTCACCCCTCCACTTT. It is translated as CASGPLTGDNSPLHF.